The 31 T cell receptor beta chains listed next were all sequenced from one sample in a study of T-cell memory formation after mild COVID-19. TCRdb ran MiXCR on the 5' RACE reads and lists one entry per CDR3 protein. The sample comprises some 200,000 distinct CDR3 sequences, 9.5% of which are singletons, and 3.5% to 4% rests with the top ten. Sequencing input: PBMCs or a T cell subset sorted from them (not recorded which). All receptors come from a man between 18 and 35 years old who had mild COVID-19 (a few samples of this study predate the infection). Cell type and time point are not known.

This chain links TRBV24-1 with TRBJ2-2; 10 nucleotides match TRBD1. CDR1 is KGHDR and CDR2 is SFDVKD in the germline V gene. CDR3 size: 13 residues. V lost 9 bases, J lost 3 bases, and 0 bases stayed unmatched. In DNA form, the CDR3 reads TGTGCCACCGGGACAGGGGACACCGGGGAGCTGTTTTTT. Its translation: CATGTGDTGELFF.

This clonotype was counted a few times. The chain couples TRBV5-1 to TRBJ2-1; D ambiguous. CDR3 length equals 13 residues. Germline V lookup: CDR1 SGHRS, CDR2 YFSETQ. The V gene lost 0 bases and the J gene lost 6 bases, with 7 bases spanning the gap. The CDR3 here is CASSLGVPNEQFF. In DNA, the CDR3 is TGCGCCAGCAGCTTGGGCGTACCCAATGAGCAGTTCTTC.

The chain couples TRBV10-3 to TRBJ2-3; either TRBD1 or TRBD2 may supply D (6 bases each). CDR1 is ENHRY and CDR2 is SYGVKD in the germline V gene. CDR3 size: 14 residues. V shed 3 bases and J shed 2 bases, with 9 bases lying between them. The CDR3 is CAISDRGPTDTQYF. The CDR3 DNA reads TGTGCCATCAGTGATCGGGGGCCCACAGATACGCAGTATTTT.

At least ten counts were recorded for this clonotype. This sequence joins TRBV29-1 and TRBJ1-2; 7 positions match TRBD1. J gave up 2 bases and V 4 bases, and 4 bases lay outside the gene matches. This CDR3 spans 13 amino acids. CDR1 and CDR2 (germline): SQVTM, ANQGSEA. The DNA of the CDR3 is TGCAGCGTTGGACAGGGCTCAAACTATGGCTACACCTTC. Translation gives CSVGQGSNYGYTF.

This clonotype was seen ten or more times. The V gene is TRBV7-3, the J gene TRBJ2-1; 7 nucleotides agree with TRBD1. J gave up 6 bases and V 3 bases, and 5 bases lay outside the gene matches. Germline lookup yields CDR1 SGHTA and CDR2 FQGTGA. CDR3 size: 14 residues. The chain's CDR3 is CASSFRGRPNEQFF. The CDR3 DNA reads TGTGCCAGCAGCTTTAGGGGGCGCCCCAATGAGCAGTTCTTC.

This clonotype was observed many times. The chain couples TRBV7-2 to TRBJ2-1; no definite D call. Trimming removed 3 bases from V and 10 bases from J, with 7 bases in between. Germline V CDR1 and CDR2: SGHTA, FQGNSA. The CDR3 totals 11 residues. CDR3 coding DNA: TGTGCCAGCAGCTTCGCAATCGAGCAGTTCTTC. The encoded protein is CASSFAIEQFF.

The rearrangement uses TRBV7-9 and TRBJ2-3; 12 positions match TRBD1. From germline, CDR1 is SEHNR and CDR2 FQNEAQ (reference sequence). With 11 bases clipped from V and 4 bases from J, the junction kept 4 bases outside the gene matches. The CDR3 sequence is 13 residues long. CDR3 coding DNA: TGTGCCGGTGGGACAGGGGGCTCAGATACGCAGTATTTT. This encodes CAGGTGGSDTQYF.

The table lists this clonotype with a few counts. The chain couples TRBV6-2 or TRBV6-3 to TRBJ2-7, with D perhaps matching TRBD1 (5 bases). V was pared by 5 bases and J by 0 bases, with 14 bases between. CDR3 size: 15 residues. Germline V gives CDR1 MNHEY, CDR2 SVGEGT. CDR3 region: CASSDQGARSYEQYV. The DNA for the CDR3 is TGTGCCAGCAGTGATCAAGGGGCCCGCTCCTACGAGCAGTACGTC.

The rearrangement links TRBV7-9 to TRBJ2-5; D may be TRBD1 or TRBD2 (5 bases each). The length of the CDR3 is 11 residues. Trimming left V 5 bases short and J 6 bases short, with 7 bases between. Germline values: CDR1 SEHNR, CDR2 FQNEAQ (reference sequence). CDR3 nucleotides: TGTGCCAGCAGCGAGGGACAGACCCAGTACTTC. Protein sequence: CASSEGQTQYF.

This chain joins TRBV7-2 and TRBJ2-2; no definite D call. The V and J ends lost 5 bases and 1 base respectively, with 5 bases between them. This CDR3 comprises 13 residues. CDR1 and CDR2 from the germline V gene are SGHTA and FQGNSA. CDR3: CASSVGNTGELFF. CDR3 nucleotides: TGTGCCAGCAGCGTGGGGAACACCGGGGAGCTGTTTTTT.

This clonotype has more than one count but fewer than ten. The chain combines TRBV10-3 with TRBJ2-7; 12 nucleotides line up with TRBD2. This CDR3 comprises 15 residues. Unmatched junction bases numbered 1, after V lost 3 bases and J lost 1 base. Looked up from germline, CDR1 is ENHRY and CDR2 is SYGVKD. CDR3 sequence reads: CAISDGLAGSYEQYV. In nucleotides, the CDR3 is TGTGCCATCAGTGACGGACTAGCGGGGTCCTACGAGCAGTACGTC.

This clonotype showed up just a few times. V usage is TRBV7-2 and J usage is TRBJ2-5, with a tentative D call TRBD2 (5 bases). The CDR3 runs to 15 residues. Trimming stripped 5 bases from V and 3 bases from J, with 16 bases between. Germline values: CDR1 SGHTA, CDR2 FQGNSA. CDR3 in DNA: TGTGCCAGCAGCCTCGCGGGTCCCTTAGAAGAGACCCAGTACTTC. This gives the protein CASSLAGPLEETQYF. Full variable domain (remainder filled in from reference TRBV7-2 and TRBJ2-5): GAGVSQSPSNKVTEKGKDVELRCDPISGHTALYWYRQSLGQGLEFLIYFQGNSAPDKSGLPSDRFSAERTGGSVSTLTIQRTQQEDSAVYLCASSLAGPLEETQYFGPGTRLLVL.

This clonotype showed up many times. The V and J genes are TRBV7-2 and TRBJ2-7; 8 positions agree with TRBD1. The CDR3 runs 15 residues. After removal of 5 bases from V and 2 bases from J, the junction contained 8 bases not matched to a gene. Germline CDR1 and CDR2: SGHTA and FQGNSA. The CDR3 loop is CASSAPHRGTYEQYF. In DNA form, the CDR3 reads TGTGCCAGCAGCGCGCCCCACAGGGGGACCTACGAGCAGTACTTC.

The CDR3 bases are TGCGCCAGCAGCTTCCGGGTCGATAGCATTGAAGCTTTCTTT. This codes for CASSFRVDSIEAFF. The J gene is TRBJ1-1, the V gene TRBV5-1; unclear D gene. Looked up from germline, CDR1 is SGHRS and CDR2 is YFSETQ. V dropped 2 bases and J dropped 7 bases, with 15 bases sitting between them. The CDR3 totals 14 residues.

This chain uses TRBV7-2 with TRBJ2-7, with 8 bases that match TRBD1. Looked up from germline, CDR1 is SGHTA and CDR2 is FQGNSA. This CDR3 is 15 amino acids long. The ends lost 4 bases at V and 0 bases at J; junction bases unmatched: 5. The CDR3 here is CASSWTGPGSYEQYF. For the CDR3, the DNA is TGTGCCAGCAGCTGGACAGGGCCCGGCTCCTACGAGCAGTACTTC.

The genes are TRBV7-2 and TRBJ2-1; unclear D gene. CDR1 is SGHTA, CDR2 FQGNSA, per germline. V shed 3 bases and J shed 10 bases, with 10 bases lying between them. This CDR3 region has 12 residues. The CDR3, as DNA: TGTGCCAGCAGCTTCGACATCACCGAGCAGTTCTTC. Protein sequence: CASSFDITEQFF.

The rearrangement links TRBV20-1 to TRBJ1-4; D is unclear. Deletions cut 3 bases from V and 8 bases from J, with 13 bases between. The V gene's germline CDR1 is DFQATT and CDR2 SNEGSKA (reference sequence). The length of the CDR3 is 13 residues. The CDR3 nucleotides read TGCAGTGCTAGTTTCAGCATTGACGAAAAACTGTTTTTT. Translation gives CSASFSIDEKLFF.

In DNA form, the CDR3 reads TGTGCCAGCAGCTTAGTGGGCGGGGGTGCAAATACGCAGTATTTT. Translating it yields CASSLVGGGANTQYF. The chain carries TRBV7-2 and TRBJ2-3, with 7 bases that match TRBD2. Germline CDR1 and CDR2: SGHTA and FQGNSA. The CDR3 spans 15 residues. V lost 1 base, J lost 7 bases, and 8 bases stayed unmatched.

The chain has TRBV10-1 and TRBJ2-7; the D gene is possibly TRBD1 (6 bases). V was cut by 2 bases and J by 0 bases, with 20 bases left in between. The CDR3 has 18 amino acids. CDR1 and CDR2 from the germline V gene are WNHNN and SYGVQD (reference sequence). The CDR3 DNA is TGCGCCAGCAGTGAGGGGTCAGGGGTCTTCGACAGCTCCTACGAGCAGTACTTC. Protein sequence: CASSEGSGVFDSSYEQYF.

The chain carries TRBV7-2 and TRBJ2-1; possible D gene TRBD1, 6 bases. The CDR3 has 12 residues. Trimming stripped 4 bases from V and 9 bases from J, with 10 bases between. Germline V lookup: CDR1 SGHTA, CDR2 FQGNSA. The CDR3 region has the DNA TGTGCCAGCAGCTCACAGGGCATTGAGCAGTTCTTC. This codes for CASSSQGIEQFF. The complete variable domain, with remaining parts taken from reference TRBV7-2 and TRBJ2-1, reads GAGVSQSPSNKVTEKGKDVELRCDPISGHTALYWYRQSLGQGLEFLIYFQGNSAPDKSGLPSDRFSAERTGGSVSTLTIQRTQQEDSAVYLCASSSQGIEQFFGPGTRLTVL.

Written as DNA, the CDR3 is TGCGCCAGCAGCTTGGATGCAGCGTCGAGGGAGCAGTACTTC. Encoded protein: CASSLDAASREQYF. The rearrangement uses TRBV5-1 and TRBJ2-7; D is ambiguous. The germline V and J ends were trimmed by 0 bases and 7 bases, with 14 bases remaining between them. This CDR3 has 14 amino acids. Germline V gene data show CDR1 as SGHRS and CDR2 as YFSETQ.

This clonotype was picked up a small number of times. The chain has TRBV6-2 or TRBV6-3 and TRBJ2-3; TRBD2 matches at 8 bases. J was trimmed by 1 base and V by 6 bases; bases with no gene match: 6. CDR1 MNHEY and CDR2 SVGEGT come from the germline V gene. The CDR3 has 15 residues. CDR3 in DNA: TGTGCCAGCAGCGGGGGGGGACGTCGCACAGATACGCAGTATTTT. It translates to CASSGGGRRTDTQYF.

The rearrangement links TRBV3-1 to TRBJ1-4, with 9 bases identical to TRBD1. Germline lookup yields CDR1 LGHDT and CDR2 YNNKEL (reference sequence). J lost 5 bases, V lost 5 bases, and 6 bases had no gene match. The CDR3 runs to 15 residues. The CDR3 nucleotides read TGTGCCAGCAGCAGGGGGACAGGGCCAAATGAAAAACTGTTTTTT. Its translation: CASSRGTGPNEKLFF.

The J gene is TRBJ1-6, the V gene TRBV27, with TRBD1 as a possible D gene (6 bases). V was shortened by 7 bases and J by 10 bases, with 17 bases between the two germline ends. Germline values: CDR1 MNHEY, CDR2 SMNVEV (reference sequence). The CDR3 has 14 residues. The CDR3 DNA reads TGTGCCAGCAATGCTCTAGGGCAGGGGTCACCCCTCCACTTT. It is translated as CASNALGQGSPLHF.

The rearrangement joins TRBV20-1 to TRBJ2-1, with D hard to call. The CDR3 runs 13 residues. Germline loops: CDR1 DFQATT, CDR2 SNEGSKA (reference sequence). The V end lost 1 base, the J end lost 0 bases, and 4 bases lay between the germline ends. CDR3 sequence: CSARGFSYNEQFF. The CDR3 DNA follows: TGCAGTGCTAGAGGTTTCTCCTACAATGAGCAGTTCTTC.

This clonotype showed up just a few times. The chain uses TRBV7-2 and TRBJ2-2; TRBD1 agrees at 9 bases. Germline-derived CDR1 and CDR2 are SGHTA and FQGNSA. This CDR3 comprises 16 residues. Unmatched junction bases numbered 4, after V lost 5 bases and J lost 0 bases. The CDR3: CASSLRTGANTGELFF. The CDR3, as DNA: TGTGCCAGCAGCCTGCGGACAGGGGCGAACACCGGGGAGCTGTTTTTT.

This clonotype was counted only a few times. The CDR3 here is CSARGQGADGYTF. DNA of the CDR3: TGCAGTGCTAGAGGACAGGGGGCGGATGGCTACACCTTC. The chain has TRBV20-1 and TRBJ1-2; TRBD1 agrees at 10 bases. The ends lost 1 base at V and 6 bases at J; junction bases unmatched: 2. There are 13 residues in the CDR3. Germline values: CDR1 DFQATT, CDR2 SNEGSKA (reference sequence).

The V call is TRBV11-2, the J call TRBJ2-5; 11 nucleotides match TRBD2. CDR3 length: 14 amino acids. CDR1 is SGHAT and CDR2 is FQNNGV in the germline V gene. V gave up 10 bases and J gave up 5 bases; unmatched junction bases: 9. CDR3: CATQLAGAGETQYF. The CDR3, as DNA: TGTGCCACTCAACTAGCGGGGGCCGGGGAGACCCAGTACTTC.

The chain has TRBV28 and TRBJ2-3, with 8 bases lining up with TRBD2. The ends lost 0 bases at V and 6 bases at J; junction bases unmatched: 11. The germline V gene has CDR1 MDHEN and CDR2 SYDVKM. CDR3 length equals 17 residues. The CDR3 sequence: CASSLWVAGGPLDTQYF. CDR3 sequence (DNA): TGTGCCAGCAGTTTATGGGTTGCGGGGGGCCCCCTCGATACGCAGTATTTT.

The chain combines TRBV7-6 with TRBJ1-2, with unresolved D. The V gene's germline CDR1 is SGHVS and CDR2 FNYEAQ. The CDR3 length is 13 residues. The V and J ends lost 4 bases and 12 bases respectively, with 18 bases between them. In nucleotides, the CDR3 is TGTGCCAGCAGCTCCAACGAAGGAGCCAGCAACACCTTC. It translates to CASSSNEGASNTF.

The table lists this clonotype with a few counts. The rearrangement uses TRBV5-1 and TRBJ1-5, with D possibly TRBD1 on 6 matching bases. V was pared by 4 bases and J by 4 bases, with 12 bases between. Germline CDR1 SGHRS, CDR2 YFSETQ. The CDR3 has 14 amino acids. In nucleotides, the CDR3 is TGCGCCAGCAGCCCGGAGGACAGAAATCAGCCCCAGCATTTT. It specifies CASSPEDRNQPQHF.